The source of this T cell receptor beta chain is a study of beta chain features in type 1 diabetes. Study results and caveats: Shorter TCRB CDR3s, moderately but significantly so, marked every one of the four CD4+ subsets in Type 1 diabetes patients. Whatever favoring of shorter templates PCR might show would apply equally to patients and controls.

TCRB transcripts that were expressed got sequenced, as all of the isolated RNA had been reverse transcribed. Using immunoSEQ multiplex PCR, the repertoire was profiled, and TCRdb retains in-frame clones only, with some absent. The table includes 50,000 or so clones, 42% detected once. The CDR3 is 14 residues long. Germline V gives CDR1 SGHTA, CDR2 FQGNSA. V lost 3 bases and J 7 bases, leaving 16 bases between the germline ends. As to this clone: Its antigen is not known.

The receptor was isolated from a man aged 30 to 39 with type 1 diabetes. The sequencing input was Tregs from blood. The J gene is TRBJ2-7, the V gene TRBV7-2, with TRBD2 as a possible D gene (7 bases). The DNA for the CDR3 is TGTGCCAGCAGCTTGGCGGGGGCCCGGGGGGAGCAGTACTTC. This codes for CASSLAGARGEQYF.